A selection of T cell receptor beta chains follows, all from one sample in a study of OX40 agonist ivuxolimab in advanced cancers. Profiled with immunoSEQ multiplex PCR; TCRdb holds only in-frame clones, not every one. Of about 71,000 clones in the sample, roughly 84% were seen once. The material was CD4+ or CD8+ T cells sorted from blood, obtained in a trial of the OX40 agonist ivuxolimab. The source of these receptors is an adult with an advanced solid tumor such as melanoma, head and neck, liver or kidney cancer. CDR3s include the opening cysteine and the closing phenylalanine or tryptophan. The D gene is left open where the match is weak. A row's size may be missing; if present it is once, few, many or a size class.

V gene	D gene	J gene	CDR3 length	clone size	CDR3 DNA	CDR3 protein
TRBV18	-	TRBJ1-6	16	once	TGTGCCAGCTCACCAGGCAGCCCGGGGCGGAATTCACCCCTCCACTTT	CASSPGSPGRNSPLHF
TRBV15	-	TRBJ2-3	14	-	TGTGCCACCAGCAGAGATTTGAGCACAGATACGCAGTATTTT	CATSRDLSTDTQYF
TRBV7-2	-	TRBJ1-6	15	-	TGTGCCAGCAGCTTATCACCCAGGGATAATTCACCCCTCCACTTT	CASSLSPRDNSPLHF
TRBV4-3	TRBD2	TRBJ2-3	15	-	TGCGCCAGCAGCCAGCACCCGGGACTACCAGATACGCAGTATTTT	CASSQHPGLPDTQYF
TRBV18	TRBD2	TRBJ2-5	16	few	TGTGCCAGCTCACCACAACTAGCGGGAGGGGAAGAGACCCAGTACTTC	CASSPQLAGGEETQYF
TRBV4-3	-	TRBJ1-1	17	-	TGCGCCAGCAGCCAAGCGGGGGGGGGACCGCGGAACACTGAAGCTTTCTTT	CASSQAGGGPRNTEAFF
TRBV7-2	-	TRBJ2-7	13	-	TGTGCCAGCAGCTTGGCCCGCTCCTACGAGCAGTACTTC	CASSLARSYEQYF
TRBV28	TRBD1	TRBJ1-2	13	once	TGTGCCAGTGTAGGGACAGACTTTTATGGCTACACCTTC	CASVGTDFYGYTF
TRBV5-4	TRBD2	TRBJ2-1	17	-	TGTGCCAGCAGCCCCCGACTAGCGGGAGTGAAAGTTGATGAGCAGTTCTTC	CASSPRLAGVKVDEQFF
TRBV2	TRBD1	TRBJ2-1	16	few	TGTGCCAGCAGTGGCGGGACAGGGGGTTTCCCCAATGAGCAGTTCTTC	CASSGGTGGFPNEQFF
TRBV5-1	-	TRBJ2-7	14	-	TGCGCCAGCAGCCTGGGAGCCATCGGGGGCGAGCAGTACTTC	CASSLGAIGGEQYF
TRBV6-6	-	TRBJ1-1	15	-	TGTGCCAGCAGTTCGACAGGCCATTCGAACACTGAAGCTTTCTTT	CASSSTGHSNTEAFF
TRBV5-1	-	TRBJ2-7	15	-	TGCGCCAGCAGGGTTGAGGACGGGCCCTCCTACGAGCAGTACTTC	CASRVEDGPSYEQYF
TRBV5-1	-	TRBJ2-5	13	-	TGCGCCAGCAGCTTGGAAGGTCGCGAGACCCAGTACTTC	CASSLEGRETQYF
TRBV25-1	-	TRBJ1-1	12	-	TGTGCCAGCAGAGGGAGGGGCACTGAAGCTTTCTTT	CASRGRGTEAFF
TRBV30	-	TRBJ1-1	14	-	TGTGCTTGCTCCCCGGGACACAAAAACACTGAAGCTTTCTTT	CACSPGHKNTEAFF
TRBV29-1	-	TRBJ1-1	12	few	TGCAGCGTTGTTAGGACAGACCTAGAAGCTTTCTTT	CSVVRTDLEAFF
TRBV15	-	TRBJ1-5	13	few	TGTGCCACCAGCCCGAGCGTGGATCAGCCCCAGCATTTT	CATSPSVDQPQHF
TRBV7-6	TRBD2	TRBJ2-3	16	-	TGTGCCAGCAGCCCCAGACTAGCGGGAGAGACAGATACGCAGTATTTT	CASSPRLAGETDTQYF
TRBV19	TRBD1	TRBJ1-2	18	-	TGTGCCAGTCGCCCCCCGGGACAGGCATTTAGCAGCGACTATGGCTACACCTTC	CASRPPGQAFSSDYGYTF
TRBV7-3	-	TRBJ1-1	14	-	TGTGCCAGCAGCCCTGGACATAGGGGCACTGAAGCTTTCTTT	CASSPGHRGTEAFF
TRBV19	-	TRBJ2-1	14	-	TGTGCCAGTAGTTTCCGTGGAGGTTACAATGAGCAGTTCTTC	CASSFRGGYNEQFF
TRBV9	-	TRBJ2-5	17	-	TGTGCCAGCAGCCCGAGGCCCGGATCTCTGCGGCAAGAGACCCAGTACTTC	CASSPRPGSLRQETQYF
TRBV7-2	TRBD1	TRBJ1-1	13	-	TGTGCCAGCAGCTTAACGCAGGGGGCTTTGGCTTTCTTT	CASSLTQGALAFF
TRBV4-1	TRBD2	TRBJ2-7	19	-	TGCGCCAGCAGCCAAGATCAAATCGCCCCTAGCGGGATAACCTACGAGCAGTACTTC	CASSQDQIAPSGITYEQYF
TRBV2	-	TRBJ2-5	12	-	TGTGCCAGCACTGTCTCACAAGAGACCCAGTACTTC	CASTVSQETQYF
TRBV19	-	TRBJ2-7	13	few	TGTGCCAGTAGTAGATCTTGGGACTACGAGCAGTACTTC	CASSRSWDYEQYF